This T cell receptor (beta chain) was sequenced for a study of blood T cell repertoires in COVID-19. In the authors' methods: Quantification of nucleated cells was approximated via reference gene primer amplification. Sequencing used immunoSEQ multiplex PCR; TCRdb keeps in-frame clones, though not all of them. V and J calls and clone size are given by that table; D and trimming were obtained from the DNA. Seen here are some 58,000 clones, approximately 83% observed once, and the top ten hold about 1.2%. Sequencing used peripheral blood. The TCR comes from a man aged 35 to 55 with acute or convalescent COVID-19.

The CDR3 DNA reads TGCGCCAGCAGCCGTGACAGCCAGAACCAAGCTTTCTTT. Translating it yields CASSRDSQNQAFF. This sequence joins TRBV5-1 and TRBJ1-1; perhaps TRBD1 as D (5 bases). Per the germline V gene, CDR1 is SGHRS and CDR2 is YFSETQ. This CDR3 has 13 residues. The V end was cut by 4 bases, the J end by 9 bases, with 16 bases between.